This T cell receptor (beta chain) was found in a study of cytomegalovirus exposure and HLA in healthy donors. PCR employed 60 Vbeta and 13 Jbeta primers. TCRdb keeps only in-frame clones here, not all; method: immunoSEQ multiplex PCR. The sample features some 70,000 clones, with roughly 7.4% in its top ten. Per the germline V gene, CDR1 is GTSNPN and CDR2 is SVGIG (reference sequence). The V and J ends lost 5 bases and 5 bases, in that order; junction bases with no gene match: 3. CDR3 length: 11 amino acids. Study observations and caveats: The authors reported that TCR beta sequences could predict HLA-A and HLA-B alleles. These predictions were accurate for most subjects in the first cohort. Reportedly, fewer N-insertions than the approximately 700-donor mean appeared in an Asian-associated ancestry cluster in a later analysis.

Remarks on this clone: The target antigen is unknown.

What was sequenced was PBMCs. The chain employs TRBV30 and TRBJ2-7, with TRBD1 matching 7 bases. This receptor was identified in a female donor in good health and CMV-seropositive. For the CDR3, the DNA is TGTGCCTGGGCCAGGGGGAACGAGCAGTACTTC. Its translation is CAWARGNEQYF.